Listed below are T cell receptor beta chains from one sample, sequenced in a study of cytomegalovirus exposure and HLA in healthy donors. The repertoire was sequenced with immunoSEQ multiplex PCR; TCRdb's copy has only in-frame clones and lacks some. The sample includes about 190,000 clones, around 77% seen only once; the top ten take roughly 1.6%. Sample: PBMCs. Receptors were obtained from a woman under 30 in good health and CMV-seronegative. Both conserved end residues are part of each CDR3. The D gene is left open where the match is weak. Rows may omit the clone size; those that give it use once, few, many or a size class.

J gene | clone size | D gene | V gene | CDR3 protein | CDR3 DNA
TRBJ1-2 | . | . | TRBV5-1 | CASSSTGGYTF | TGCGCCAGCAGCTCCACGGGTGGCTACACCTTC
TRBJ2-2 | . | . | TRBV7-9 | CASIDRVAGELFF | TGTGCCAGCATTGATAGAGTGGCCGGGGAGCTGTTTTTT
TRBJ1-1 | . | . | TRBV7-9 | CASIRLNNPGDTEAFF | TGTGCCAGCATCAGACTTAATAATCCGGGGGACACTGAAGCTTTCTTT
TRBJ1-3 | few | TRBD1 | TRBV15 | CATSTGTATIYF | TGTGCCACCAGCACAGGGACAGCCACCATATATTTT
TRBJ1-1 | few | . | TRBV7-8 | CASSSDHRDTEAFF | TGTGCCAGCAGCTCTGACCACAGGGATACTGAAGCTTTCTTT
TRBJ2-7 | . | TRBD1 | TRBV28 | CASSLRRGQGLYEQYF | TGTGCCAGCAGTTTACGGCGGGGACAGGGACTCTACGAGCAGTACTTC
TRBJ2-6 | . | . | TRBV9 | CASSVVDSGANVLTF | TGTGCCAGCAGCGTAGTAGACTCTGGGGCCAACGTCCTGACTTTC
TRBJ1-6 | . | TRBD1 | TRBV5-4 | CASSTWQGVSYNSPLHF | TGTGCCAGCAGCACGTGGCAGGGGGTGTCCTATAATTCACCCCTCCACTTT
TRBJ2-5 | . | TRBD2 | TRBV9 | CASSVGSGVWGETQYF | TGTGCCAGCAGCGTAGGGAGCGGGGTCTGGGGAGAGACCCAGTACTTC
TRBJ2-3 | . | . | TRBV10-3 | CAISEARFPQDTQYF | TGTGCCATCAGTGAGGCCCGTTTCCCCCAGGATACGCAGTATTTT
TRBJ1-2 | . | . | TRBV5-6 | CASSLDRSYGYTF | TGTGCCAGCAGCTTGGACAGGTCCTATGGCTACACCTTC
TRBJ2-5 | . | . | TRBV15 | CATSRDRNRGGVETQYF | TGTGCCACCAGCAGAGATCGGAACAGGGGAGGTGTAGAGACCCAGTACTTC
TRBJ2-7 | . | . | TRBV10-3 | CAISVPGLSYEQYF | TGTGCCATCAGTGTTCCGGGACTCTCCTACGAGCAGTACTTC
TRBJ2-1 | once | . | TRBV7-9 | CASNLRRDEQFF | TGTGCCAGCAACCTAAGGCGGGACGAGCAGTTCTTC
TRBJ2-2 | . | . | TRBV25-1 | CASSEPRGFAGELFF | TGTGCCAGCAGTGAACCCCGCGGTTTCGCCGGGGAGCTGTTTTTT
TRBJ1-6 | . | . | TRBV28 | CASSRTKKGNSPLHF | TGTGCCAGCAGCCGGACAAAAAAAGGGAATTCACCCCTCCACTTT
TRBJ2-1 | . | . | TRBV25-1 | CASSESSSGTEQFF | TGTGCCAGCAGTGAATCGAGTAGCGGTACCGAGCAGTTCTTC
TRBJ1-1 | . | TRBD1 | TRBV4-3 | CASSQDTDRGLRMNTEAFF | TGCGCCAGCAGCCAAGATACGGACAGGGGTTTACGAATGAACACTGAAGCTTTCTTT
TRBJ2-7 | . | . | TRBV2 | CASSGQGIGEQYF | TGTGCCAGCAGTGGGCAGGGAATTGGCGAGCAGTACTTC
TRBJ1-1 | . | . | TRBV19 | CASSIGRGTEAFF | TGTGCCAGTAGTATCGGCAGGGGCACTGAAGCTTTCTTT
TRBJ1-1 | . | . | TRBV19 | CASSMDSLAEAFF | TGTGCCAGTAGTATGGACAGTCTCGCTGAAGCTTTCTTT
TRBJ2-1 | . | TRBD1 | TRBV10-1 | CASSGQGGNEQFF | TGCGCCAGCAGTGGACAGGGGGGCAATGAGCAGTTCTTC
TRBJ1-2 | . | . | TRBV28 | CASSSVRGLYGYTF | TGTGCCAGCAGTTCGGTAAGGGGACTTTATGGCTACACCTTC
TRBJ1-3 | . | . | TRBV19 | CASIVGASGNTIYF | TGTGCCAGTATTGTAGGAGCCTCTGGAAACACCATATATTTT
TRBJ1-2 | . | . | TRBV7-9 | CASSLSGAWGYTF | TGTGCCAGCAGCTTATCTGGGGCATGGGGCTACACCTTC
TRBJ2-7 | once | TRBD2 | TRBV28 | CASSPRLAGGDEQYF | TGTGCCAGCAGCCCCCGACTAGCGGGGGGGGACGAGCAGTACTTC
TRBJ1-2 | . | TRBD1 | TRBV6-1 | CASRQGANNYGYTF | TGTGCCAGCAGACAGGGGGCGAATAACTATGGCTACACCTTC
TRBJ1-2 | . | . | TRBV28 | CASSRDNGYTF | TGTGCCAGCAGTAGGGACAATGGCTACACCTTC
TRBJ2-1 | once | TRBD1 | TRBV10-3 | CAISAPDRGLNEQFF | TGTGCCATCAGTGCTCCGGACAGGGGTCTCAATGAGCAGTTCTTC
TRBJ1-5 | . | TRBD1 | TRBV19 | CASTPDRDNQPQHF | TGTGCCAGTACCCCGGACAGGGACAATCAGCCCCAGCATTTT
TRBJ2-2 | once | . | TRBV5-6 | CASRTGSYTGELFF | TGTGCCAGCAGAACCGGGAGTTACACCGGGGAGCTGTTTTTT
TRBJ1-2 | . | TRBD1 | TRBV9 | CASSAAGGDYGYTF | TGTGCCAGCAGCGCCGCAGGGGGTGACTATGGCTACACCTTC
TRBJ2-1 | . | TRBD2 | TRBV27 | CASKRESVYNEQFF | TGTGCCAGTAAGCGGGAGTCCGTATACAATGAGCAGTTCTTC
TRBJ1-6 | . | . | TRBV27 | CASRRSEGTLHF | TGTGCCAGCAGGCGTAGTGAGGGTACCCTCCACTTT
TRBJ1-2 | few | TRBD1 | TRBV5-1 | CASSQGDGSNYGYTF | TGCGCCAGCAGCCAGGGGGATGGAAGTAACTATGGCTACACCTTC
TRBJ1-5 | . | . | TRBV5-1 | CASSLSPGGNQPQHF | TGCGCCAGCAGCCTTAGCCCCGGAGGCAATCAGCCCCAGCATTTT
TRBJ2-2 | . | TRBD2 | TRBV5-1 | CASSPHLGLAGNTGELFF | TGCGCCAGCAGCCCACACCTCGGACTAGCGGGGAACACCGGGGAGCTGTTTTTT
TRBJ1-1 | . | . | TRBV5-1 | CASSFPDINTEAFF | TGCGCCAGCAGCTTTCCCGACATCAACACTGAAGCTTTCTTT
TRBJ1-1 | few | TRBD1 | TRBV5-6 | CASSLRDRPTGFF | TGTGCCAGCAGCCTCAGGGACAGGCCGACCGGTTTCTTT
TRBJ2-7 | . | TRBD1 | TRBV7-9 | CSSTPRGTGNPYEQYF | TGTTCCAGCACTCCCCGAGGGACAGGGAACCCCTACGAGCAGTACTTC
TRBJ1-1 | . | . | TRBV19 | CASRTAGYTEAFF | TGTGCCAGTAGAACCGCGGGGTACACTGAAGCTTTCTTT
TRBJ1-2 | . | TRBD1 | TRBV19 | CASSFRGRIDYGYTF | TGTGCCAGTAGTTTCAGGGGGCGCATTGACTATGGCTACACCTTC
TRBJ1-5 | . | TRBD1 | TRBV19 | CASSAQGAGDQPQHF | TGTGCCAGTAGTGCCCAGGGGGCAGGAGATCAGCCCCAGCATTTT
TRBJ2-7 | once | TRBD1 | TRBV6-5 | CASSGLGQGIYEQYF | TGTGCCAGCAGTGGGTTGGGACAGGGGATCTACGAGCAGTACTTC
TRBJ1-5 | . | TRBD1 | TRBV9 | CASSLDRDSNQPQHF | TGTGCCAGCAGCTTGGACAGGGATAGCAATCAGCCCCAGCATTTT